This T cell receptor (beta chain) was recorded in a study of cytomegalovirus exposure and HLA in healthy donors. General study results and limits: The authors listed some 160 TCR beta chains as cytomegalovirus-associated.

The CDR3 covers 15 residues. Germline V gene sequence: CDR1 MNHNS, CDR2 SASEGT. V shed 6 bases and J shed 0 bases, with 9 bases lying between them. Sequenced by immunoSEQ multiplex PCR; TCRdb stores in-frame clones only, minus some. The sample yields approximately 270,000 clones, nearly 90% seen once. As for this clone: Antigen: not known.

The material sequenced was PBMCs. This receptor was obtained from a woman under 30 in good health and CMV-seronegative. The genes are TRBV6-1 and TRBJ2-6, with D perhaps matching TRBD2 (5 bases). DNA of the CDR3: TGTGCCAGCAGGAGAGGGAGCTCTGGGGCCAACGTCCTGACTTTC. It yields the protein CASRRGSSGANVLTF.